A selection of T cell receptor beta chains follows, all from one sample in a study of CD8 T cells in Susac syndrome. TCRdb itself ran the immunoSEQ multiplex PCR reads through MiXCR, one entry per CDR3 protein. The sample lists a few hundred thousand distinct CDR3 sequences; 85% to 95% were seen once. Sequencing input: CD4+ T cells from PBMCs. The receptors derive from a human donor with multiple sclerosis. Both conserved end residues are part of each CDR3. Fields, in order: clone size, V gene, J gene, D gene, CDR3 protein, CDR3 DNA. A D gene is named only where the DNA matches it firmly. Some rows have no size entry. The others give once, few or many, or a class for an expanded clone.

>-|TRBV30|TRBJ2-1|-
CAWSLRRYNEQFF
TGTGCCTGGAGTCTGAGACGCTACAATGAGCAGTTCTTC
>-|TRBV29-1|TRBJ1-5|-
CSPALAGNQPQHF
TGCAGCCCCGCCCTGGCAGGGAATCAGCCCCAGCATTTT
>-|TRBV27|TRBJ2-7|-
CASSPHYEQYF
TGTGCCAGCAGTCCCCACTACGAGCAGTACTTC
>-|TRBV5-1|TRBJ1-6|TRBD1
CASSLGDRFSPLHF
TGCGCCAGCAGCTTAGGGGACAGGTTTTCACCCCTCCACTTT
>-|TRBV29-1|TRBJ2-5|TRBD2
CSVLTSGEPETQYF
TGCAGCGTTTTGACTAGCGGGGAACCGGAGACCCAGTACTTC
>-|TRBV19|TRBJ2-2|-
CASRVIEGDTGELFF
TGTGCCAGTAGGGTTATAGAGGGCGACACCGGGGAGCTGTTTTTT
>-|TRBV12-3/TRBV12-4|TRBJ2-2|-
CASSWAGNTGELFF
TGTGCCAGCAGTTGGGCGGGCAACACCGGGGAGCTGTTTTTT
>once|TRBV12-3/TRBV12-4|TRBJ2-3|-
CASSYLITDTQYF
TGTGCCAGCAGTTATCTTATCACAGATACGCAGTATTTT
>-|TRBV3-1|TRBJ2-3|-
CASTSADTQYF
TGTGCCAGCACCTCGGCGGATACGCAGTATTTT
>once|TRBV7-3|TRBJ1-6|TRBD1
CASSRTTGDDSPLHF
TGTGCCAGCAGCCGAACGACAGGGGATGATTCACCCCTCCACTTT
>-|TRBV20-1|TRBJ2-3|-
CSAPTASTDTQYF
TGCAGTGCCCCGACGGCTAGCACAGATACGCAGTATTTT
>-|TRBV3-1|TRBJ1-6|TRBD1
CASSQGATGNSPLHF
TGTGCCAGCAGCCAAGGAGCGACAGGGAACTCACCCCTCCACTTT
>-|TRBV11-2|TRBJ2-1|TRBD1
CASSLSQGVDEQFF
TGTGCCAGCAGCTTAAGTCAGGGGGTGGATGAGCAGTTCTTC
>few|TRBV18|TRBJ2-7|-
CASSKAGSYEQYF
TGTGCCAGCTCAAAGGCGGGGTCCTACGAGCAGTACTTC
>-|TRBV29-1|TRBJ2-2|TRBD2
CSATLAGWDTGELFF
TGCAGCGCCACTCTAGCGGGGTGGGACACCGGGGAGCTGTTTTTT
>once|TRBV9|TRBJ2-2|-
CASSVLPGQDTGELFF
TGTGCCAGCAGCGTATTACCGGGACAAGACACCGGGGAGCTGTTTTTT